This passage covers 19 T cell receptor beta chains from one sample sequenced in a study of regulatory T cells in long-lasting Graves disease. Specified time point: newly diagnosed GD, antithyroid drugs for less than 3 months. Isolated PBMC RNA provided the starting material for the TCR library. The TCR beta library used iRepertoire HTBI primers with Arm-PCR amplification of CDR3. TCRdb re-called the multiplex PCR reads with MiXCR, one entry per CDR3 protein. This sample has 300,000 to 450,000 distinct CDR3 sequences; around 15% occur once, and the top ten carry about 20%. The specimen comprised peripheral blood mononuclear cells (PBMCs), sampled at new diagnosis, from a patient treated with antithyroid drugs. The source is a female donor with Graves disease.

This clonotype has ten or more counts. The chain employs TRBV3-1 and TRBJ2-3; D not resolved. The V gene lost 0 bases and the J gene lost 3 bases, with 7 bases spanning the gap. CDR3 size: 14 residues. Germline CDR1 and CDR2: LGHDT and YNNKEL (reference sequence). The CDR3 DNA reads as TGTGCCAGCAGCCAAGAAGGCAGAACAGATACGCAGTATTTT. Protein: CASSQEGRTDTQYF.

V and J are TRBV30 and TRBJ2-7; TRBD1 agrees at 7 bases. V lost 0 bases, J lost 5 bases, and 1 base stayed unmatched. The length of the CDR3 is 12 residues. Germline CDR1 reads GTSNPN; CDR2 reads SVGIG (reference sequence). CDR3 amino acids: CAWSVDRDEQYF. The CDR3 DNA reads as TGTGCCTGGAGTGTAGACAGGGACGAGCAGTACTTC.

About this clonotype itself: An end of the junction does not agree with germline; a read error may underlie this. The DNA of the CDR3 is TGTGCCAGCAGCTTGGACACAGGGAATGAACAGTTCTTC. Protein: CASSLDTGNEQFF. The chain joins TRBV7-9 to TRBJ2-1; tentatively, D is TRBD1 (6 bases). CDR3 size: 13 residues. Germline CDR1 and CDR2: SEHNR and FQNEAQ (reference sequence).

This clonotype was seen ten or more times. V usage is TRBV5-4 and J usage is TRBJ2-1; 10 bases line up with TRBD2. Germline assignment: CDR1 SGHNT and CDR2 YYREEE (reference sequence). The CDR3 spans 15 residues. The J segment lost 10 bases and the V segment lost 3 bases, leaving 10 bases of the junction unmatched. The CDR3 sequence is CASSSRAGGPGEQFF. The CDR3, as DNA: TGTGCCAGCAGCTCACGAGCGGGAGGGCCGGGCGAGCAGTTCTTC.

This clonotype was detected only a few times. V gene TRBV6-2 or TRBV6-3 combines with J gene TRBJ2-2; 8 bases are a match to TRBD2. Looked up from germline, CDR1 is MNHEY and CDR2 is SVGEGT. Trimming took 7 bases from V and 5 from J; bases not matched to a gene: 9. The CDR3 loop spans 15 amino acids. CDR3 in DNA: TGTGCCAGCATCACCGGGACTAGAGAGACCGGGGAGCTGTTTTTT. It yields the protein CASITGTRETGELFF.

This clonotype was recorded many times. The genes are TRBV11-3 and TRBJ2-1, with D possibly being TRBD2 (6 bases). Per the germline V gene, CDR1 is SGHNT and CDR2 is YENEEA. Trimming pared 3 bases from V and 5 bases from J, leaving 11 bases between. There are 14 residues in the CDR3. CDR3 region: CASSLTGAHNEQFF. DNA of the CDR3: TGTGCCAGCAGCTTGACGGGAGCCCACAATGAGCAGTTCTTC.

In its sample, this clonotype was seen many times. The chain joins TRBV20-1 to TRBJ2-1; 13 bases map to TRBD2. J was trimmed by 1 base and V by 2 bases; bases with no gene match: 11. Germline loops: CDR1 DFQATT, CDR2 SNEGSKA (reference sequence). The CDR3 consists of 19 residues. DNA for the CDR3: TGCAGTGCTAGACACTTGGGGACTAGCGGGATCGTGTCCTACAATGAGCAGTTCTTC. Its protein product is CSARHLGTSGIVSYNEQFF.

The V and J genes are TRBV20-1 and TRBJ2-7, with D maybe TRBD1 (5 bases). The length of the CDR3 is 11 residues. Germline V gene data show CDR1 as DFQATT and CDR2 as SNEGSKA (reference sequence). V was trimmed by 6 bases and J by 7 bases, leaving 13 bases between them. The CDR3 reads CSAQGPGEQYF. As DNA, the CDR3 is TGCAGTGCCCAAGGGCCAGGGGAGCAGTACTTC.

The chain uses TRBV12-5 and TRBJ2-2, with a tentative D call TRBD1 (6 bases). In germline, CDR1 is LGHNT, CDR2 FRNRAP. Trimming took off 4 bases at V and 0 bases at J, with 15 bases between the two ends. This CDR3 contains 17 residues. This CDR3 reads CASGYQAGASNTGELFF. The CDR3 DNA reads as TGTGCTAGTGGTTATCAGGCAGGGGCTTCGAACACCGGGGAGCTGTTTTTT.

J is TRBJ1-5 and V is TRBV4-2, with no clear D. Trimming pared 0 bases from V and 2 bases from J, leaving 11 bases between. Per the germline V gene, CDR1 is LGHNA and CDR2 is YNFKEQ. The CDR3 extends over 16 amino acids. The CDR3 DNA reads as TGTGCCAGCAGCCAAGATCCCGGCAGGCGCAATCAGCCCCAGCATTTT. It encodes CASSQDPGRRNQPQHF.

The chain combines TRBV12-3 or TRBV12-4 with TRBJ1-5; TRBD1 is a possible D gene (5 bases). V lost 1 base and J 6 bases, leaving 10 bases between the germline ends. The CDR3 spans 14 residues. In nucleotides, the CDR3 is TGTGCCAGCAGTTTAGGCTGGGGGGGTCAGCCCCAGCATTTT. Translation: CASSLGWGGQPQHF.

In the case of this clonotype: A read error is possible here, since a much larger clone lies one base away. The chain links TRBV11-1 to TRBJ1-2, with TRBD1 matching 10 bases. The germline V gene encodes CDR1 SGHAT and CDR2 FQDESV (reference sequence). This CDR3 contains 13 residues. CDR3 residues: CTSSRTGGHGYTF. The CDR3 coding sequence is TGTACCAGCAGCCGGACAGGGGGTCATGGCTACACCTTC.

This clonotype came up many times. The chain employs TRBV7-9 and TRBJ1-2; D might be TRBD1 (5 bases). V dropped 5 bases and J dropped 5 bases, with 15 bases sitting between them. CDR1 is SEHNR and CDR2 is FQNEAQ in the germline V gene (reference sequence). CDR3 length equals 14 residues. The CDR3 region has the DNA TGTGCCAGCAGCGAAAATCAGGGACGGTATGGCTACACCTTC. Translating gives CASSENQGRYGYTF.

This clonotype appeared a few times. The rearrangement uses TRBV27 and TRBJ1-2; D possibly corresponds to TRBD1 (6 bases). The ends were cut back, 7 bases at V and 0 bases at J, with 18 bases in the middle. This CDR3 spans 16 amino acids. Germline assignment: CDR1 MNHEY and CDR2 SMNVEV (reference sequence). In DNA form, the CDR3 reads TGTGCCAGCAACCCCTCCTCGGGACAACCTAACTATGGCTACACCTTC. It yields the protein CASNPSSGQPNYGYTF.

This clonotype was seen many times. V is TRBV20-1 and J is TRBJ2-1; 7 nucleotides match TRBD2. The V and J ends lost 0 bases and 7 bases, in that order; junction bases with no gene match: 3. This CDR3 region has 13 residues. Germline loops: CDR1 DFQATT, CDR2 SNEGSKA (reference sequence). The CDR3 DNA reads TGCAGTGCTAGAGATGGTAGCGGGAATGAGCAGTTCTTC. As protein: CSARDGSGNEQFF.

This clonotype was seen at least ten times. This chain uses TRBV6-1 with TRBJ1-1; D is unresolved. V was pared by 7 bases and J by 0 bases, with 9 bases between. Germline CDR1 and CDR2: MNHNS and SASEGT. This CDR3 has 13 residues. Here the CDR3 reads CASTLSMNTEAFF. CDR3 sequence (DNA): TGTGCCAGCACCTTATCCATGAACACTGAAGCTTTCTTT.

Notes on this clonotype: It may be a read error: a sequence one base away is much more abundant. Here the CDR3 omits its conserved ending phenylalanine or tryptophan, so a read error is the likely source. The rearrangement uses TRBV27 and TRBJ1-2; D not certain. Germline lookup yields CDR1 MNHEY and CDR2 SMNVEV (reference sequence). V was trimmed by 10 bases and J by 6 bases, leaving 15 bases between them. The CDR3 totals 12 residues. This CDR3 reads CATGLPGNGYTL. The CDR3 region has the DNA TGTGCCACAGGCCTTCCGGGAAATGGCTACACCCTC.

Of note for this clonotype: Germline and junction disagree at one end, which may indicate a read error. The genes are TRBV28 and TRBJ2-7; the D gene is possibly TRBD2 (6 bases). The length of the CDR3 is 14 residues. The germline V gene encodes CDR1 MDHEN and CDR2 SYDVKM. As DNA, the CDR3 is TGTGCCGGCAGAGGAGCAGGAGGGCCGAGGGAGCAGTACTTC. It encodes CAGRGAGGPREQYF.

V is TRBV4-2 and J is TRBJ2-1, with TRBD2 matching 11 bases. The CDR3 runs to 17 residues. CDR1 and CDR2 (germline): LGHNA, YNFKEQ. Unmatched junction bases numbered 11, after V lost 4 bases and J lost 6 bases. The chain's CDR3 is CASSREDTSGSGNEQFF. The CDR3 DNA sequence: TGTGCCAGCAGCCGAGAGGATACTAGCGGGAGCGGCAATGAGCAGTTCTTC.